The 13 T cell receptor beta chains listed next were all sequenced from one sample in a study of OX40 agonist ivuxolimab in advanced cancers. TCRdb's table, derived via immunoSEQ multiplex PCR, lists solely in-frame clones and lacks some. This sample has 78,000 or so clones, with roughly 85% found just once. Specimen: CD4+ or CD8+ T cells sorted from blood, collected in a trial of the OX40 agonist ivuxolimab. The receptors were sampled from an adult with an advanced solid tumor such as melanoma, head and neck, liver or kidney cancer.

V is TRBV15 and J is TRBJ1-6; 8 positions agree with TRBD1. Losses at the gene ends were 3 bases for V and 13 bases for J; bases not matched to a gene: 11. CDR1 is LNHNV, CDR2 YYDKDF, per germline (reference sequence). This CDR3 spans 15 amino acids. The CDR3 coding sequence is TGTGCCACCAGCAGTAGACAGGGGAGTCGATCGCCCCTCCACTTT. Its translation: CATSSRQGSRSPLHF.

The chain carries TRBV29-1 and TRBJ2-7; 7 nucleotides agree with TRBD2. Germline assignment: CDR1 SQVTM and CDR2 ANQGSEA. The trim removed 7 bases at V and 2 bases at J, leaving 8 bases unmatched. This CDR3 contains 13 residues. In DNA, the CDR3 is TGCAGCGCCCGTAGCGGGCCGCCCTACGAGCAGTACTTC. This translates into CSARSGPPYEQYF.

The chain joins TRBV18 to TRBJ1-1; D perhaps matches TRBD1 (5 bases). The CDR3 loop spans 12 amino acids. The V gene's germline CDR1 is KGHSH and CDR2 LQKENI. Deletions cut 6 bases from V and 10 bases from J, with 15 bases between. This chain's CDR3 is CASSPGEARAFF. The CDR3, as DNA: TGTGCCAGCTCTCCGGGGGAGGCAAGAGCTTTCTTT.

V usage is TRBV6-6 and J usage is TRBJ1-1, with D unresolved. The germline V and J ends were trimmed by 6 bases and 4 bases, with 12 bases remaining between them. The V gene's germline CDR1 is MNHNY and CDR2 SVGAGI (reference sequence). This CDR3 region has 13 residues. Here the CDR3 DNA reads TGTGCCAGCAGATTGACTGGGGTCACTGAAGCTTTCTTT. As protein: CASRLTGVTEAFF.

The rearrangement links TRBV5-1 to TRBJ2-5; 16 positions agree with TRBD2. The length of the CDR3 is 16 residues. CDR1 SGHRS and CDR2 YFSETQ come from the germline V gene. Germline trimming cut 3 bases from V and 2 bases from J; bases unmatched to any gene: 1. The chain's CDR3 is CASSSGLAGGQETQYF. In DNA, the CDR3 is TGCGCCAGCAGCTCGGGACTAGCGGGAGGGCAAGAGACCCAGTACTTC.

The genes are TRBV11-2 and TRBJ1-2, with TRBD1 matching over 7 bases. The germline gives CDR1 SGHAT, CDR2 FQNNGV. The CDR3 is made up of 18 amino acids. J lost 1 base, V lost 5 bases, and 16 bases had no gene match. CDR3 sequence reads: CASSRRQGLKMGNYGYTF. The DNA for the CDR3 is TGTGCCAGCAGCCGACGACAGGGACTGAAGATGGGTAACTATGGCTACACCTTC.

The V call is TRBV10-3, the J call TRBJ1-1; tentatively, D is TRBD1 (5 bases). The CDR3 is 13 residues long. V lost 9 bases and J lost 0, with 11 bases in between. Germline loops: CDR1 ENHRY, CDR2 SYGVKD. CDR3 coding DNA: TGTGCCATAGTAGCAGGGATGAACACTGAAGCTTTCTTT. Translated, it gives CAIVAGMNTEAFF.

This chain links TRBV5-6 with TRBJ2-3; D not certain. V was shortened by 5 bases and J by 2 bases, with 9 bases between the two germline ends. CDR1 and CDR2 (germline): SGHDT, YYEEEE. The CDR3 is 13 amino acids. CDR3 sequence (DNA): TGTGCCAGCAGAGTAGCACCCACAGATACGCAGTATTTT. Protein product: CASRVAPTDTQYF.

The chain couples TRBV2 to TRBJ2-5; the match to TRBD1 covers 7 bases. The J call may not be correct, given that the DNA end is closer to TRBJ2-7. CDR1 and CDR2 from the germline V gene are SNHLY and FYNNEI. The CDR3 is 15 residues long. The CDR3 nucleotides are TGTGCCAGCAGCCCCGACAGGGCCTTTGGGGGCGAGCAGTACTTC. It translates to CASSPDRAFGGEQYF.

The rearrangement uses TRBV11-2 and TRBJ2-6; D call uncertain. Trimming stripped 2 bases from V and 0 bases from J, with 5 bases between. There are 15 residues in the CDR3. Germline V gene sequence: CDR1 SGHAT, CDR2 FQNNGV. CDR3 sequence: CASSLTSSGANVLTF. As DNA, the CDR3 is TGTGCCAGCAGCTTAACAAGCTCTGGGGCCAACGTCCTGACTTTC. Full variable domain (missing parts from reference TRBV11-2 and TRBJ2-6): EAGVAQSPRYKIIEKRQSVAFWCNPISGHATLYWYQQILGQGPKLLIQFQNNGVVDDSQLPKDRFSAERLKGVDSTLKIQPAKLEDSAVYLCASSLTSSGANVLTFGAGSRLTVL.

This rearrangement joins TRBV6-6 to TRBJ1-2; TRBD1 might be the D (6 bases). The germline CDR1 and CDR2 sequences are MNHNY and SVGAGI (reference sequence). Trimming took 4 bases from V and 2 from J, leaving 11 bases between them. This CDR3 spans 14 amino acids. CDR3 in amino acids: CASSSRTDNYGYTF. CDR3 in DNA: TGTGCCAGCAGTTCGCGGACAGACAACTATGGCTACACCTTC.

This rearrangement joins TRBV5-4 to TRBJ1-6; 8 bases are a match to TRBD1. Germline V gene sequence: CDR1 SGHNT, CDR2 YYREEE (reference sequence). Trimming took 0 bases from V and 9 from J; bases not matched to a gene: 8. This CDR3 has 16 residues. The CDR3 DNA reads TGTGCCAGCAGCTTGGCTCTCGGACAGGGCGGTTCACCCCTCCACTTT. Amino acids: CASSLALGQGGSPLHF.

The chain recombines TRBV11-2 with TRBJ2-5; D ambiguous. The ends were cut back, 0 bases at V and 2 bases at J, with 7 bases in the middle. CDR1 SGHAT and CDR2 FQNNGV come from the germline V gene. The CDR3 runs to 14 residues. The CDR3 region is CASSLDRWQETQYF. In nucleotides, the CDR3 is TGTGCCAGCAGCTTAGATCGTTGGCAAGAGACCCAGTACTTC.